The 16 T cell receptor beta chains presented below share a single source sample, sequenced in a study of blood T cell repertoires in COVID-19. Assay used: immunoSEQ multiplex PCR; TCRdb lists only in-frame clones, some missing. The sample consists of more than 120,000 clones, about nine tenths of them appearing once. Source material: peripheral blood. The receptors come from a human donor in a cohort sampled during active COVID-19.

This chain connects TRBV4-1 to TRBJ2-7; TRBD1 matches 7 bases. Per the germline V gene, CDR1 is MGHRA and CDR2 is YSYEKL. V lost 0 bases to trimming and J lost 6 bases; unmatched junction nucleotides: 11. This CDR3 region has 16 residues. Here the CDR3 DNA reads TGCGCCAGCAGCCAAGATGGGATTATCAGGACAGGCGAGCAGTACTTC. Encoded protein: CASSQDGIIRTGEQYF.

The rearrangement links TRBV2 to TRBJ1-4; D may be TRBD1 (6 bases). The germline V and J ends were trimmed by 6 bases and 5 bases, with 16 bases remaining between them. The CDR3 consists of 15 residues. In germline, CDR1 is SNHLY, CDR2 FYNNEI. CDR3 loop: CASRPRQASNEKLFF. CDR3 sequence (DNA): TGTGCCAGCAGACCTAGACAGGCGTCAAATGAAAAACTGTTTTTT.

The gene calls are TRBV25-1 and TRBJ2-1; tentatively, D is TRBD1 (6 bases). The germline V gene has CDR1 MGHDK and CDR2 SYGVNS. Deletions cut 4 bases from V and 4 bases from J, with 20 bases between. The length of the CDR3 is 17 residues. The CDR3 nucleotides are TGTGCCAGCAGTGGTGGGAACAGGGACCCCTTGTACAATGAGCAGTTCTTC. Encoded protein: CASSGGNRDPLYNEQFF.

The rearrangement links TRBV6-5 to TRBJ2-5, with 7 bases fitting TRBD2. The CDR3 has 12 amino acids. V shed 7 bases and J 7 bases; nucleotides not matched to a gene: 6. Germline loops: CDR1 MNHEY, CDR2 SVGAGI. Here the CDR3 reads CASKERGGTQYF. The CDR3, as DNA: TGTGCCAGCAAAGAGCGGGGTGGGACCCAGTACTTC.

The chain combines TRBV5-6 with TRBJ2-7; 7 bases are shared with TRBD1. V was clipped by 1 base and J by 4 bases; unmatched bases: 5. Looked up from germline, CDR1 is SGHDT and CDR2 is YYEEEE. The CDR3 is 14 amino acids. DNA for the CDR3: TGTGCCAGCAGCTTGACCGGGACAGCGTACGAGCAGTACTTC. Amino acids: CASSLTGTAYEQYF.

The chain uses TRBV9 and TRBJ1-1, with 9 bases aligning to TRBD1. CDR1 is SGDLS and CDR2 is YYNGEE in the germline V gene. V lost 4 bases and J lost 1; bases outside the gene matches: 5. The CDR3 contains 15 residues. The CDR3 protein is CASSPQGQGNTEAFF. In nucleotides, the CDR3 is TGTGCCAGCAGCCCTCAGGGACAGGGGAACACTGAAGCTTTCTTT.

This clone was recorded a few times. The chain carries TRBV20-1 and TRBJ1-1; TRBD1 aligns across 8 bases. V shed 3 bases, J shed 5 bases, and the junction held 11 bases outside the gene matches. This CDR3 region has 15 residues. The germline V gene has CDR1 DFQATT and CDR2 SNEGSKA (reference sequence). The CDR3, as DNA: TGCAGTGCTAGTCACCCAGACAGGGGCGGGACTGAAGCTTTCTTT. Its protein product is CSASHPDRGGTEAFF.

The chain couples TRBV19 to TRBJ2-5, with 7 positions matching TRBD1. From germline, CDR1 is LNHDA and CDR2 SQIVND (reference sequence). After removal of 5 bases from V and 2 bases from J, the junction contained 8 bases not matched to a gene. The CDR3 sequence is 15 residues long. DNA of the CDR3: TGTGCCAGTAGTGTAACAGGGGCCCCTCAAGAGACCCAGTACTTC. As protein: CASSVTGAPQETQYF.

The rearrangement uses TRBV18 and TRBJ1-4, with D unclear. The CDR3 is 15 amino acids. Germline V CDR1 and CDR2: KGHSH, LQKENI. Trimming took 3 bases from V and 1 from J, leaving 9 bases between them. CDR3 loop: CASSPSGGTNEKLFF. CDR3 DNA: TGTGCCAGCTCACCCTCGGGTGGAACTAATGAAAAACTGTTTTTT.

For this clone: The same CDR3 is also encoded by other DNA sequences in this sample. The rearrangement joins TRBV11-2 to TRBJ2-7; D ambiguous. The V end lost 5 bases, the J end lost 1 base, and 9 bases lay between the germline ends. Germline values: CDR1 SGHAT, CDR2 FQNNGV. The length of the CDR3 is 13 residues. The CDR3 sequence is CASSPGVSYEQYF. As DNA, the CDR3 is TGTGCCAGCAGCCCCGGAGTTTCCTACGAGCAGTACTTC.

Of note for this clone: This sample includes further DNA sequences coding for the same CDR3. J is TRBJ2-5 and V is TRBV2; 7 bases map to TRBD2. The CDR3 is 12 residues long. After removal of 6 bases from V and 5 bases from J, the junction contained 3 bases not matched to a gene. Germline V CDR1 and CDR2: SNHLY, FYNNEI. CDR3 sequence (DNA): TGTGCCAGCAGCCAGGGAGGGGAGACCCAGTACTTC. It translates to CASSQGGETQYF.

The chain recombines TRBV6-5 with TRBJ1-4; 8 nucleotides align to TRBD1. J was trimmed by 0 bases and V by 2 bases; bases with no gene match: 2. The CDR3 loop spans 16 amino acids. Germline-derived CDR1 and CDR2 are MNHEY and SVGAGI. The CDR3 DNA reads TGTGCCAGCAGTTACCGACAGGGGACAACTAATGAAAAACTGTTTTTT. Protein sequence: CASSYRQGTTNEKLFF.

The chain is built from TRBV19 and TRBJ2-7, with a weak D call TRBD1 (6 bases). Germline loops: CDR1 LNHDA, CDR2 SQIVND (reference sequence). Trimming took 2 bases from V and 6 from J, leaving 20 bases between them. This CDR3 contains 16 residues. The CDR3 DNA is TGTGCCAGTAGTATAACTCCCGGGACACCGCCCGGCGAGCAGTACTTC. Amino acid sequence: CASSITPGTPPGEQYF.

This clone has only one observation. The chain couples TRBV5-1 to TRBJ2-3, with TRBD1 identical over 8 bases. V gave up 0 bases and J gave up 2 bases; unmatched junction bases: 5. Germline V lookup: CDR1 SGHRS, CDR2 YFSETQ. There are 16 residues in the CDR3. CDR3 protein: CASSLEGQDDTDTQYF. CDR3 nucleotides: TGCGCCAGCAGCTTGGAGGGACAGGACGACACAGATACGCAGTATTTT.

This clone was recorded a few times. V is TRBV6-1 and J is TRBJ2-5, with a possible D match to TRBD2 (5 bases). The CDR3 extends over 12 amino acids. V lost 2 bases, J lost 5 bases, and 6 bases lay in between. Germline V gene data show CDR1 as MNHNS and CDR2 as SASEGT. CDR3 region: CASSETGETQYF. CDR3 DNA sequence: TGTGCCAGCAGTGAAACGGGGGAGACCCAGTACTTC.

The rearrangement links TRBV2 to TRBJ2-7, with 9 bases that match TRBD2. The CDR3 has 14 residues. CDR1 is SNHLY and CDR2 is FYNNEI in the germline V gene. Trimming took 8 bases from V and 3 from J; bases not matched to a gene: 8. For the CDR3, the DNA is TGTGCCAGCCAACTTAGCGGGGGAGGCTACGAGCAGTACTTC. Translated, it gives CASQLSGGGYEQYF. The entire variable domain, with the rest obtained from reference TRBV2 and TRBJ2-7, is as follows: EPEVTQTPSHQVTQMGQEVILRCVPISNHLYFYWYRQILGQKVEFLVSFYNNEISEKSEIFDDQFSVERPDGSNFTLKIRSTKLEDSAMYFCASQLSGGGYEQYFGPGTRLTVT.